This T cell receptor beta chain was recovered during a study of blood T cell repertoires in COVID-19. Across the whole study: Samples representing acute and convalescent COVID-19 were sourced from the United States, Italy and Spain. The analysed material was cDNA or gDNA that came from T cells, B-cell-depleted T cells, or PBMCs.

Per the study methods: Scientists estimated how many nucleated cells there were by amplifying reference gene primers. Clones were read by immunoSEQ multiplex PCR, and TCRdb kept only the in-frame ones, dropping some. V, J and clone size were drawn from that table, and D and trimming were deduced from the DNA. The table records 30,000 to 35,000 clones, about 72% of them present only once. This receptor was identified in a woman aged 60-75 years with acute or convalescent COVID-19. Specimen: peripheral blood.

The CDR3 DNA is TGTGCCAGCAGCCAAGGGGTGAGGGGCTACACCTTC. This translates into CASSQGVRGYTF. The V call is TRBV3-1 (or the pseudogene TRBV3-2), the J call TRBJ1-2; D unresolved. This CDR3 comprises 12 residues. V lost 1 base and J 8 bases, leaving 8 bases between the germline ends. In germline, CDR1 is LGHDT, CDR2 YNNKEL (reference sequence).